The clone carrying this T cell receptor beta chain was detected ten times or more. Regarding time point: newly diagnosed GD, antithyroid drugs for less than 3 months. With RNA extracted from PBMCs as input, the TCR library was made. CDR3 regions were amplified by Arm-PCR using iRepertoire HTBI primers to build TCR beta libraries. Under the authors' procedure: Detected in the samples were some 68 TRBV and approximately 14 TRBJ segments. Each CDR3 protein is one row after TCRdb ran MiXCR on the multiplex PCR reads. TCRdb's processing, not the study's, gives the V and J calls here. The data hold about 530,000 distinct CDR3 sequences, with roughly 16% observed a single time. The sample comes from a study of regulatory T cells in long-lasting Graves disease. The V gene's germline CDR1 is SNHLY and CDR2 FYNNEI. This CDR3 region has 10 residues. Trimming removed 6 bases from V and 12 bases from J, with 11 bases in between.

This same sample was also taken into another study, of T cells in Graves' hyperthyroidism and ophthalmopathy. Per that paper: A model of 13 V-J features distinguished ophthalmopathy from stable hyperthyroidism.

J is TRBJ1-1 and V is TRBV2; D is unresolved. This receptor was obtained from a woman in her forties or fifties with Graves disease. This specimen consisted of peripheral blood mononuclear cells (PBMCs), obtained at new diagnosis, from a patient treated with antithyroid drugs. The CDR3: CASRLQLTFF. The CDR3 DNA sequence: TGTGCCAGCAGGCTACAGTTGACTTTCTTT. The whole variable domain, filled in from reference TRBV2 and TRBJ1-1, reads EPEVTQTPSHQVTQMGQEVILRCVPISNHLYFYWYRQILGQKVEFLVSFYNNEISEKSEIFDDQFSVERPDGSNFTLKIRSTKLEDSAMYFCASRLQLTFFGQGTRLTVV.